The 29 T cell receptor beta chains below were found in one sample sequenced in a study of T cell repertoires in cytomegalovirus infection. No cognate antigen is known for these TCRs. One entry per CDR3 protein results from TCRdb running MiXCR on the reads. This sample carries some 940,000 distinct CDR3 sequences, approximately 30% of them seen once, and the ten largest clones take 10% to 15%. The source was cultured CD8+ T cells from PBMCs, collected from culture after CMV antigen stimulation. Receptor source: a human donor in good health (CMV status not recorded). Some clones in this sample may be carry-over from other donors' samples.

CDR3 loop: CASSTGTGTYNEQFF. The CDR3 region has the DNA TGTGCCAGCAGTACCGGGACAGGGACATACAATGAGCAGTTCTTC. The gene calls are TRBV27 and TRBJ2-1, with 9 bases aligning to TRBD1. The CDR3 has 15 residues. Germline V gene data show CDR1 as MNHEY and CDR2 as SMNVEV (reference sequence). Unmatched junction bases numbered 6, after V lost 5 bases and J lost 4 bases.

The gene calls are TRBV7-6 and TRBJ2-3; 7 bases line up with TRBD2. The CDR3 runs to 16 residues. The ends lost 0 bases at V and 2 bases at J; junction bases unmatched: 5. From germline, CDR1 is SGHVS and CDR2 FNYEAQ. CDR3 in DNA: TGTGCCAGCAGCTTAGCGGCTAGCGGTTTCACAGATACGCAGTATTTT. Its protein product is CASSLAASGFTDTQYF.

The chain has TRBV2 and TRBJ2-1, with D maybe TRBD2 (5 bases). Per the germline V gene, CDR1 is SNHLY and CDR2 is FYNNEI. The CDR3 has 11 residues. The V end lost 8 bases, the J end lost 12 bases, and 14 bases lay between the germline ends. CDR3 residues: CASGRGTPQFF. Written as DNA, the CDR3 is TGTGCCAGCGGGAGAGGAACCCCGCAGTTCTTC.

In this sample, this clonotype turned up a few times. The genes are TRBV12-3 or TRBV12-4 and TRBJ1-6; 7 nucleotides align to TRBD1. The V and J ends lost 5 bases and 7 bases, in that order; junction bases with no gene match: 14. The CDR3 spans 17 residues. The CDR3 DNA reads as TGTGCCAGCAGTGAGGATACAGGGGTACTTGGGAATTCACCCCTCCACTTT. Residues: CASSEDTGVLGNSPLHF.

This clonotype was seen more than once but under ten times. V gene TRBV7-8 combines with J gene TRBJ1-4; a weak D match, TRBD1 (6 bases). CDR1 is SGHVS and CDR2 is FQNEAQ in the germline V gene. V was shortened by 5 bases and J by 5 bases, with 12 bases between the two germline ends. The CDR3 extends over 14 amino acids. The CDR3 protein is CASSAYGGNEKLFF. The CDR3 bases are TGTGCCAGCAGCGCTTACGGGGGCAATGAAAAACTGTTTTTT. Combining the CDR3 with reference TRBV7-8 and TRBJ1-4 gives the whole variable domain GAGVSQSPRYKVAKRGQDVALRCDPISGHVSLFWYQQALGQGPEFLTYFQNEAQLDKSGLPSDRFFAERPEGSVSTLKIQRTQQEDSAVYLCASSAYGGNEKLFFGSGTQLSVL.

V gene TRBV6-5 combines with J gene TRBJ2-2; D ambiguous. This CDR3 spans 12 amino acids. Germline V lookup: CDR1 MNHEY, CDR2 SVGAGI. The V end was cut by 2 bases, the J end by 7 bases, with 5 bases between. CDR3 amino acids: CASSYNGGELFF. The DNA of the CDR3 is TGTGCCAGCAGTTACAACGGCGGGGAGCTGTTTTTT.

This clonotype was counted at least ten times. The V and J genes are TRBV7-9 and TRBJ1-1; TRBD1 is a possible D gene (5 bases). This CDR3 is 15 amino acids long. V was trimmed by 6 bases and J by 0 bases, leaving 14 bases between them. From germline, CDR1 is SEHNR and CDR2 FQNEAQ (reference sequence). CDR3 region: CASSLVGGMNTEAFF. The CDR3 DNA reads TGTGCCAGCAGTCTGGTGGGGGGTATGAACACTGAAGCTTTCTTT.

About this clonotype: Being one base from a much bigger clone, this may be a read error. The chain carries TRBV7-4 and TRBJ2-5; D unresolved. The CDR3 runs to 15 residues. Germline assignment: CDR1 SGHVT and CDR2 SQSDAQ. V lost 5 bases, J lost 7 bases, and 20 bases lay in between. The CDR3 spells CASSIYADALSTQYF. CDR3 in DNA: TGTGCCAGCAGCATATACGCTGATGCGCTATCGACCCAGTACTTC.

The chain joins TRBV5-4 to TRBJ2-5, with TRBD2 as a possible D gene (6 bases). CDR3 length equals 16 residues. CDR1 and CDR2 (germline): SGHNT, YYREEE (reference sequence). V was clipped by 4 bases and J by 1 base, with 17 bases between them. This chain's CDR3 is CASSASRGTSQETQYF. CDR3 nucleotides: TGTGCCAGCAGCGCCAGCCGGGGGACGTCCCAAGAGACCCAGTACTTC.

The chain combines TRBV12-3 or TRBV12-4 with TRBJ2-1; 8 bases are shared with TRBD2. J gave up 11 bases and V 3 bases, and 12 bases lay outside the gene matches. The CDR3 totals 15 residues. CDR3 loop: CASSFTGGIPFQQFF. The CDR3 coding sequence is TGTGCCAGCAGTTTCACGGGGGGGATTCCCTTTCAGCAGTTCTTC.

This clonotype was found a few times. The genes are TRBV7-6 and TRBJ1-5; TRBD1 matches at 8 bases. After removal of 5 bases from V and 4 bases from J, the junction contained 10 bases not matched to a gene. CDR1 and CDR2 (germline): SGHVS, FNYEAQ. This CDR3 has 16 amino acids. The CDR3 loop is CASSPLPGQVNQPQHF. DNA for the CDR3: TGTGCCAGCAGCCCCCTCCCGGGACAGGTTAATCAGCCCCAGCATTTT.

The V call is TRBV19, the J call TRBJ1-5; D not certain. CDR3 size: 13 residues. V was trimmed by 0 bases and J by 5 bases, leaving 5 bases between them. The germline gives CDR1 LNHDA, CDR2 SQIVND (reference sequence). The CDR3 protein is CASSIDRHQPQHF. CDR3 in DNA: TGTGCCAGTAGTATAGATCGACATCAGCCCCAGCATTTT.

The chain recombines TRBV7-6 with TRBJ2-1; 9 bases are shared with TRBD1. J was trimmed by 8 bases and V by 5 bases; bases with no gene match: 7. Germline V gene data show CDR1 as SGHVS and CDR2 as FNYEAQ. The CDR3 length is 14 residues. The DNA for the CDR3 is TGTGCCAGCAGCCGGGGGACAGGGAGGGATGAGCAGTTCTTC. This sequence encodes CASSRGTGRDEQFF. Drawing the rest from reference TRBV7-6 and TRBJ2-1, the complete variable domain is GAGVSQSPRYKVTKRGQDVALRCDPISGHVSLYWYRQALGQGPEFLTYFNYEAQQDKSGLPNDRFSAERPEGSISTLTIQRTEQRDSAMYRCASSRGTGRDEQFFGPGTRLTVL.

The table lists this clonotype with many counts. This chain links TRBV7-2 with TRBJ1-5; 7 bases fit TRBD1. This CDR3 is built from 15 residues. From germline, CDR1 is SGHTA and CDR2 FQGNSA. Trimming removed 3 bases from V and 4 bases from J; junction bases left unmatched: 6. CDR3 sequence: CASSLNRGGNQPQHF. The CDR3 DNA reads TGTGCCAGCAGCTTGAACAGGGGCGGGAATCAGCCCCAGCATTTT. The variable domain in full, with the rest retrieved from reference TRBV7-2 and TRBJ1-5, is GAGVSQSPSNKVTEKGKDVELRCDPISGHTALYWYRQSLGQGLEFLIYFQGNSAPDKSGLPSDRFSAERTGGSVSTLTIQRTQQEDSAVYLCASSLNRGGNQPQHFGDGTRLSIL.

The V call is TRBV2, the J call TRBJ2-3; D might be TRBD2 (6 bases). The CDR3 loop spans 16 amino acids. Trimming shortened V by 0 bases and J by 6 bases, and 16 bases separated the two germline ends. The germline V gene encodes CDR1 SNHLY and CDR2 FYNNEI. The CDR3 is CASSEAEGFGLDTQYF. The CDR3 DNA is TGTGCCAGCAGTGAAGCGGAGGGATTTGGCCTTGATACGCAGTATTTT.

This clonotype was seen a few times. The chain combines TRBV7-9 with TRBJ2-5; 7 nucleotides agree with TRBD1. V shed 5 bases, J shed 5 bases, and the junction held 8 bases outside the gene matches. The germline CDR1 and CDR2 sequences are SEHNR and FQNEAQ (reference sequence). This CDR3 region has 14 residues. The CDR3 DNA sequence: TGTGCCAGCAGCCCGACAGGGCTGGCGGAGACCCAGTACTTC. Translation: CASSPTGLAETQYF.

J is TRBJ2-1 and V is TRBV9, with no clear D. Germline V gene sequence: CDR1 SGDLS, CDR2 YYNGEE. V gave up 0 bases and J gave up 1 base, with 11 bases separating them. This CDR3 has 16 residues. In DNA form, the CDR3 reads TGTGCCAGCAGCGTAGGAAAGCAGGTGTCCTACAATGAGCAGTTCTTC. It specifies CASSVGKQVSYNEQFF.

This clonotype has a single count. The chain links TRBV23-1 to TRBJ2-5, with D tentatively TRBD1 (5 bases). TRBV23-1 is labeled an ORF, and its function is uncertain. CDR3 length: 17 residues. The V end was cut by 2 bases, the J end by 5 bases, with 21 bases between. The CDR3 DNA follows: TGCGCCAGCAGTCAACTATGTTTCGAGGCAGGGCGGGAGACCCAGTACTTC. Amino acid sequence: CASSQLCFEAGRETQYF.

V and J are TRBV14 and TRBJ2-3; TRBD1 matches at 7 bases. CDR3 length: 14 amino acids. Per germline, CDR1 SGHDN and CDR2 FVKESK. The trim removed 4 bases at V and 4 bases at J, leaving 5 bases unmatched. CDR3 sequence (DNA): TGTGCCAGCAGCCCGACAGGGATGCCAGATACGCAGTATTTT. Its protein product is CASSPTGMPDTQYF. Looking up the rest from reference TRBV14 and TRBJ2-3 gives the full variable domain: EAGVTQFPSHSVIEKGQTVTLRCDPISGHDNLYWYRRVMGKEIKFLLHFVKESKQDESGMPNNRFLAERTGGTYSTLKVQPAELEDSGVYFCASSPTGMPDTQYFGPGTRLTVL.

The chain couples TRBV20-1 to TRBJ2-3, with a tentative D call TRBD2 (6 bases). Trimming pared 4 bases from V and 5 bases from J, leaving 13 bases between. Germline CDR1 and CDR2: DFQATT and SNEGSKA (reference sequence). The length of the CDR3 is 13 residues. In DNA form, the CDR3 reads TGCAGTGCTAAGACTAGGAGCCGAGATACGCAGTATTTT. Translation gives CSAKTRSRDTQYF.

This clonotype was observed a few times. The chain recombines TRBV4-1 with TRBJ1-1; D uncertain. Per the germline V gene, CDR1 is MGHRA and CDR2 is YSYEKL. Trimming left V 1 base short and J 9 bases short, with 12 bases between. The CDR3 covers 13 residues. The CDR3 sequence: CASSQADGRKAFF. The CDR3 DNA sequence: TGCGCCAGCAGCCAAGCGGACGGCCGTAAAGCTTTCTTT.

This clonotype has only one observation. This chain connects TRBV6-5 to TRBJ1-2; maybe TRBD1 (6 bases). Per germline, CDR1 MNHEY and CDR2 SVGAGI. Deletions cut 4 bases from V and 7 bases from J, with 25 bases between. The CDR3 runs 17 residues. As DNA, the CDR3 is TGTGCCAGCAGTTCCGCCGGGGCAGGGGTGGGAGCCGTTGGCTACACCTTC. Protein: CASSSAGAGVGAVGYTF.

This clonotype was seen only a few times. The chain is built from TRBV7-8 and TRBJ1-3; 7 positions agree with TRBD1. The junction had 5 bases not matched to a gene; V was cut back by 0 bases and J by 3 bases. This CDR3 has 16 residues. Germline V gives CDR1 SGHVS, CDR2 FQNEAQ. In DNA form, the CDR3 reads TGTGCCAGCAGCTTAGCGATATGGGACAGTGGAAACACCATATATTTT. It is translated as CASSLAIWDSGNTIYF.

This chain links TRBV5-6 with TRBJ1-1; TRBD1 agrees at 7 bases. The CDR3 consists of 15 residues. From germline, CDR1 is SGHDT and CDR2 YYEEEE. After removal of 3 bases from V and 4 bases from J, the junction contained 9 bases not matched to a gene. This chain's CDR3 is CASSSEGGWGTEAFF. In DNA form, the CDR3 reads TGTGCCAGCAGCTCGGAAGGGGGCTGGGGCACTGAAGCTTTCTTT.

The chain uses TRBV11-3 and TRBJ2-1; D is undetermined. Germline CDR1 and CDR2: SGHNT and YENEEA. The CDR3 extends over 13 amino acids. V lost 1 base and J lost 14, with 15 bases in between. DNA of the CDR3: TGTGCCAGCAGCTTAGGTAGAAAAGGTGAAGAGTTCTTC. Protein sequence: CASSLGRKGEEFF.

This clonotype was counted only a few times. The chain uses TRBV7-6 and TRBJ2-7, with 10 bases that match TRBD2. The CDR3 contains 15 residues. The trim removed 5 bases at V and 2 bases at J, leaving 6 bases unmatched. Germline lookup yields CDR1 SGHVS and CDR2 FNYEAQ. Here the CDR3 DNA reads TGTGCCAGCAGCCCCCTAGCGGGGGTCCCCTACGAGCAGTACGTC. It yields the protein CASSPLAGVPYEQYV.

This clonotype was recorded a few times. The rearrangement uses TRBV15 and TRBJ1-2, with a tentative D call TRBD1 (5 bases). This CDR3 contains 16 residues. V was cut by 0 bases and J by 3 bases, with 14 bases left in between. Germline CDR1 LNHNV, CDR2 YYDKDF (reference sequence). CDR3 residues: CATSRDPQGQDYGYTF. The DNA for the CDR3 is TGTGCCACCAGCAGAGATCCCCAGGGCCAGGACTATGGCTACACCTTC.

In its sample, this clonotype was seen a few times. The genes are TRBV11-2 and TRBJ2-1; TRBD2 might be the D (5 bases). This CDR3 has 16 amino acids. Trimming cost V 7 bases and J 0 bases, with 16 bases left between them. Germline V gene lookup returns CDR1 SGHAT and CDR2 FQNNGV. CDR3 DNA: TGTGCCAGCACTTCCCGAAGGGAGAACTCCTACAATGAGCAGTTCTTC. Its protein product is CASTSRRENSYNEQFF.

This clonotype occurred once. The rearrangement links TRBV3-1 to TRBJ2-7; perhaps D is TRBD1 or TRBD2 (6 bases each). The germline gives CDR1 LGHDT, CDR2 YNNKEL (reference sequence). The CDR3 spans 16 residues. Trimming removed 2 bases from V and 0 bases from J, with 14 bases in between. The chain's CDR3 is CASSQLPGAPSYEQYF. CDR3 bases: TGTGCCAGCAGCCAACTACCGGGGGCCCCCTCCTACGAGCAGTACTTC.